This passage covers 21 T cell receptor beta chains from one sample sequenced in a study of post-analysis software for immune sequencing data. TCR beta cDNA libraries had unique molecular identifiers. TCRdb independently ran MiXCR on the PCR reads; one entry per CDR3 protein. The sample shows around 200,000 distinct CDR3 sequences, 25% to 35% of them seen only once. Study observations and caveats: In patients, TRBV5-6, TRBV5-1 and TRBV20-1 belonged to five TRBV segments found more frequently than in controls.

Antigen specificity for these receptors is unknown. Sequencing was performed on blood. Receptors were obtained from a girl aged 2-17 years with multiple sclerosis.

This clonotype has ten or more counts. V is TRBV3-1 and J is TRBJ2-5, with TRBD1 matching 8 bases. Germline CDR1 is LGHDT and CDR2 is YNNKEL (reference sequence). With V trimmed by 3 bases and J by 2 bases, 5 bases remained unmatched. This CDR3 has 15 residues. The CDR3 DNA sequence: TGTGCCAGCAGCCACCACCGGGACAGGCAAGAGACCCAGTACTTC. It codes for CASSHHRDRQETQYF.

Remarks on this clonotype: One end of the junction fails to match germline, which may point to a read error. This chain connects TRBV12-3 or TRBV12-4 to TRBJ1-4; 7 nucleotides line up with TRBD1. The CDR3 runs 14 residues. The CDR3 region has the DNA TGTGCCAGCAGACCGGGACAGATGAATGAAAAACGGTTTTTT. It is translated as CASRPGQMNEKRFF.

Only a few counts were recorded for this clonotype. Since no conserved phenylalanine or tryptophan closes the CDR3, a read error is the likely cause. This chain connects TRBV29-1 to TRBJ2-7; D perhaps matches TRBD1 (5 bases). Trimming left V 4 bases short and J 3 bases short, with 7 bases between. Germline values: CDR1 SQVTM, CDR2 ANQGSEA. The CDR3 length is 11 residues. In DNA, the CDR3 is TGCAGCGTTGGACAGTACTACGAGCAGTACTTA. Its protein product is CSVGQYYEQYL.

J is TRBJ1-6 and V is TRBV6-2 or TRBV6-3, with 8 bases aligning to TRBD1. Germline assignment: CDR1 MNHEY and CDR2 SVGEGT. CDR3 length equals 16 residues. J was trimmed by 8 bases and V by 6 bases; bases with no gene match: 12. The CDR3 reads CASRVGQDGVHSPLHF. CDR3 coding DNA: TGTGCCAGCAGAGTGGGACAGGATGGGGTCCATTCACCCCTCCACTTT.

The rearrangement uses TRBV3-1 and TRBJ2-5; the match to TRBD1 covers 8 bases. Gene TRBJ2-7 matches the end of the DNA better, so the J call may be wrong. CDR3 size: 14 residues. The germline gives CDR1 LGHDT, CDR2 YNNKEL (reference sequence). CDR3 nucleotide sequence: TGTGCCAGCAGCCAGAGGCAGGGGGCAAGCGAGCAGTACTTC. It codes for CASSQRQGASEQYF.

The chain has TRBV7-9 and TRBJ1-1; TRBD1 might be the D (5 bases). The CDR3 extends over 15 amino acids. CDR1 and CDR2 (germline): SEHNR, FQNEAQ (reference sequence). V was cut by 5 bases and J by 5 bases, with 18 bases left in between. DNA for the CDR3: TGTGCCAGCAGCCCCTGGACCTCCCGGGGGACTGAAGCTTTCTTT. It encodes CASSPWTSRGTEAFF.

This clonotype was recorded many times. The genes are TRBV4-1 and TRBJ2-5; D unresolved. V was shortened by 1 base and J by 2 bases, with 5 bases between the two germline ends. The CDR3 sequence is 13 residues long. Looked up from germline, CDR1 is MGHRA and CDR2 is YSYEKL. The CDR3 DNA sequence: TGCGCCAGCAGCCAAGTGGCGCAAGAGACCCAGTACTTC. Protein product: CASSQVAQETQYF.

Many counts were recorded for this clonotype. J is TRBJ2-1 and V is TRBV5-1; D remains ambiguous. The V and J ends lost 4 bases and 7 bases respectively, with 9 bases between them. This CDR3 is built from 12 residues. CDR1 is SGHRS and CDR2 is YFSETQ in the germline V gene. This CDR3 is CASSLIPNEQFF. CDR3 DNA: TGCGCCAGCAGCCTAATACCGAATGAGCAGTTCTTC.

The rearrangement joins TRBV6-5 to TRBJ2-7, with a possible D match to TRBD1 (5 bases). CDR1 is MNHEY, CDR2 SVGAGI, per germline. With 6 bases removed from V and 2 bases from J, the gap between germline ends came to 17 bases. This CDR3 has 15 amino acids. CDR3: CASRDKRTTTYEQYF. The CDR3, as DNA: TGTGCCAGCAGGGACAAGCGTACCACCACCTACGAGCAGTACTTC.

This rearrangement joins TRBV9 to TRBJ2-5; 9 bases are a match to TRBD2. The DNA matches TRBJ2-7 better at its end, which makes the J call doubtful. This CDR3 is 15 amino acids long. The germline V gene has CDR1 SGDLS and CDR2 YYNGEE. The CDR3 bases are TGTGCCAGCAGCTCGGCTAGCGGGGTCCCCTACGAGCAGTACTTC. Amino acids: CASSSASGVPYEQYF.

This clonotype has a handful of counts. The chain uses TRBV25-1 and TRBJ2-7, with D hard to call. This CDR3 contains 13 residues. Between the trimmed V and J ends, which lost 4 bases and 2 bases, there was a span of 9 bases. From germline, CDR1 is MGHDK and CDR2 SYGVNS. The DNA of the CDR3 is TGTGCCAGCAGTGTGACTGGGACCTACGAGCAGTACTTC. Translating gives CASSVTGTYEQYF.

This clonotype appeared many times. In DNA, the CDR3 is TGCGCCAGCAGCGCGCCCGGGGGAAACACTGAAGCTTTCTTT. Protein: CASSAPGGNTEAFF. The rearrangement uses TRBV5-1 and TRBJ1-1; a weak D match, TRBD1 (5 bases). The germline V gene encodes CDR1 SGHRS and CDR2 YFSETQ. The germline V and J ends were trimmed by 4 bases and 2 bases, with 12 bases remaining between them. There are 14 residues in the CDR3. Complete variable domain (other parts from reference TRBV5-1 and TRBJ1-1): KAGVTQTPRYLIKTRGQQVTLSCSPISGHRSVSWYQQTPGQGLQFLFEYFSETQRNKGNFPGRFSGRQFSNSRSEMNVSTLELGDSALYLCASSAPGGNTEAFFGQGTRLTVV.

In this sample, this clonotype turned up a few times. Compared with germline, one end of the junction differs, possibly owing to a read error. The chain joins TRBV4-1 to TRBJ1-5, with 9 nucleotides matching TRBD1. The CDR3 totals 16 residues. CDR1 is MGHRA, CDR2 YSYEKL, per germline. The CDR3 region has the DNA TGCGCCGGCAGCCGCGCCCCCGGGACAGGGCCTTCCTGGGCGCATTTT. Protein product: CAGSRAPGTGPSWAHF.

CDR3 nucleotide sequence: TGCAGCGTTGAAGATCGGACCAGAACTAGCGGGAGTGATACGCAGTATTTT. It codes for CSVEDRTRTSGSDTQYF. This sequence joins TRBV29-1 and TRBJ2-3, with 11 bases aligning to TRBD2. Trimming at V came to 0 bases and at J to 6 bases, leaving 11 bases not matched to a gene. Germline V gene sequence: CDR1 SQVTM, CDR2 ANQGSEA. The CDR3 runs 17 residues.

On this clonotype itself: Germline is not matched at one junction end, which may reflect a read error. The chain is built from TRBV5-1 and TRBJ2-5; 7 bases agree with TRBD1. CDR1 is SGHRS and CDR2 is YFSETQ in the germline V gene. This CDR3 contains 15 residues. The CDR3 bases are TGCGCCAGCAACTTGGCCGACAGGGTCCAAGAGACCCAGTACTTC. It encodes CASNLADRVQETQYF.

The V call is TRBV2, the J call TRBJ2-1, with 7 bases lining up with TRBD2. CDR1 is SNHLY, CDR2 FYNNEI, per germline. V lost 7 bases to trimming and J lost 9 bases; unmatched junction nucleotides: 9. There are 13 residues in the CDR3. This CDR3 is CASKAGISFEQFF. The DNA of the CDR3 is TGTGCCAGCAAAGCGGGAATTAGCTTTGAGCAGTTCTTC.

The chain employs TRBV7-2 and TRBJ2-3; 8 bases align to TRBD2. The ends lost 1 base at V and 8 bases at J; junction bases unmatched: 11. The CDR3 is made up of 16 amino acids. Germline V gene data show CDR1 as SGHTA and CDR2 as FQGNSA. The CDR3 bases are TGTGCCAGCAGCTTAGGGGTAGCGGGGAGGACGGGTACGCAGTATTTT. This sequence encodes CASSLGVAGRTGTQYF.

The chain employs TRBV12-3 or TRBV12-4 and TRBJ2-7; TRBD1 aligns across 7 bases. J was trimmed by 2 bases and V by 6 bases; bases with no gene match: 13. This CDR3 region has 16 residues. CDR3 sequence (DNA): TGTGCCAGCAGCACAAGCGTGACAGGGTACCCCTACGAGCAGTACTTC. This translates into CASSTSVTGYPYEQYF.

This chain connects TRBV20-1 to TRBJ2-4; either TRBD1 or TRBD2 may supply D (6 bases each). V lost 3 bases and J 3 bases, leaving 15 bases between the germline ends. The CDR3 totals 15 residues. Germline lookup yields CDR1 DFQATT and CDR2 SNEGSKA (reference sequence). In DNA form, the CDR3 reads TGCAGTGCTAGTGGGACGGGGGCGGGCAAAAACATTCAGTACTTC. Its protein product is CSASGTGAGKNIQYF.

A remark on this clonotype: A much larger clone lies a single base off, so this may be a read error. Because it lacks the conserved phenylalanine or tryptophan at the end, this CDR3 is likely a read error. The chain couples TRBV3-1 to TRBJ2-1; the D gene could be TRBD1 or TRBD2 (6 bases each). V was cut by 0 bases and J by 9 bases, with 12 bases left in between. Germline V CDR1 and CDR2: LGHDT, YNNKEL (reference sequence). The CDR3 contains 14 residues. The CDR3 nucleotides are TGTGCCAGCAGCCAAGATCGGGGGCGAAGTGAGCAGTTCGTC. It specifies CASSQDRGRSEQFV.

This clonotype showed up just once. A much more abundant neighbour one base away suggests this may be a read error. V is TRBV10-2 and J is TRBJ2-5; TRBD2 aligns across 7 bases. Germline CDR1 is WSHSY and CDR2 is SAAADI. This CDR3 region has 14 residues. CDR3 sequence reads: CASSRTSEQESQYF. In nucleotides, the CDR3 is TGCGCCAGCAGCCGAACTAGCGAGCAAGAGTCCCAGTACTTC.